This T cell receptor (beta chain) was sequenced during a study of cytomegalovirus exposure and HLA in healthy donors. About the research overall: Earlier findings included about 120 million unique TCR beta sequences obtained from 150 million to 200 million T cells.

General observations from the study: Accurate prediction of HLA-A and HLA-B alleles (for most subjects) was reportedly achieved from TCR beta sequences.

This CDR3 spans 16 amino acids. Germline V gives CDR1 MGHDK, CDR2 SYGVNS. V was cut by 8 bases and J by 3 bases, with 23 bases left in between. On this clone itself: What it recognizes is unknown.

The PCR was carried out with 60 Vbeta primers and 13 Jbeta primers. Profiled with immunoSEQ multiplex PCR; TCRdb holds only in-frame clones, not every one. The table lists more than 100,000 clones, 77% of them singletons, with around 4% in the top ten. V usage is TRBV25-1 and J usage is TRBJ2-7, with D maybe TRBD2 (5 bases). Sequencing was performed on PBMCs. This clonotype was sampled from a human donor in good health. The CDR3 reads CASGVLEGKGFYEQYF. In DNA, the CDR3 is TGTGCCAGCGGGGTCCTCGAGGGTAAGGGATTCTACGAGCAGTACTTC.